The entry below gives a single T cell receptor beta chain sequence along with its context. Its specificity is unknown. Time point indicated: patch test 3, about 24 weeks after DPC sensitization. Treatment noted: therapeutic diphenylcyclopropenone sensitization with weekly scalp DPC. Donors were 18 to 70-year-old alopecia patients suitable for DPC. These data come from a study of human T cells and chemical hapten exposure. Germline V CDR1 and CDR2: MNHEY, SVGEGT. Trimming took 0 bases from V and 2 from J; bases not matched to a gene: 2. The CDR3 is made up of 15 amino acids. TCRdb fed the RACE reads into MiXCR, producing one record per CDR3 protein. The table records 90,000 to 110,000 distinct CDR3 sequences, 30% to 35% of them present only once. General observations from the study: Relative to controls, expanded TCRs formed significantly more large CDR3 similarity clusters. TCRs above 1 in 1000 frequency did not change with DPC sensitization.

The TCR sequence derives from a man aged 35 to 55 with alopecia areata. Some clones in this sample may be carry-over from other donors' samples. Here the sequenced sample was whole blood, taken in connection with sensitization to the hapten diphenylcyclopropenone (DPC). The chain is built from TRBV6-2 or TRBV6-3 and TRBJ1-2; 8 bases map to TRBD1. This CDR3 reads CASSYSWTGNYGYTF. CDR3 in DNA: TGTGCCAGCAGTTACTCCTGGACAGGGAACTATGGCTACACCTTC.